The subject of this entry is one T cell receptor (beta chain). This specimen comes from a study of blood T cell repertoires in COVID-19. Background on the study: Sample material is recorded as cDNA or gDNA derived from T cells, B-cell-depleted T cells, or PBMCs.

The table came from immunoSEQ multiplex PCR; TCRdb's copy has only in-frame clones and leaves some out. Among over 200,000 clones, approximately 80% were seen once, and the ten largest hold approximately 16%. The CDR3 contains 15 residues. V lost 5 bases to trimming and J lost 5 bases; unmatched junction nucleotides: 6. Germline CDR1 and CDR2: SGHTA and FQGNSA. Self-reported history from a screening survey and questionnaire set each donor's cohort. The sequence was obtained from a man aged 35 to 55 who had recovered from COVID-19. The V and J genes are TRBV7-2 and TRBJ2-2; the match to TRBD1 covers 9 bases. Sequenced input: PBMCs or T cells enriched from blood (not recorded which). The CDR3, as DNA: TGTGCCAGCAGCCGCGGACAGGGGTCGACCGGGGAGCTGTTTTTT. Protein: CASSRGQGSTGELFF.